The 19 T cell receptor beta chains given below trace back to one sample, sequenced in a study of blood T cell repertoires in COVID-19. Assay used: immunoSEQ multiplex PCR; TCRdb lists only in-frame clones, some missing. The sample lists around 150,000 clones, over 65% seen once, with under 6% in the top ten. The sequenced sample was peripheral blood. The receptors come from a woman aged 80 or older with active or convalescent COVID-19.

J is TRBJ1-2 and V is TRBV6-2 or TRBV6-3; D is unresolved. The CDR3 covers 13 residues. V lost 4 bases to trimming and J lost 3 bases, with 9 bases between them. Germline CDR1 reads MNHEY; CDR2 reads SVGEGT. Here the CDR3 reads CASSSPGDYGYTF. CDR3 DNA: TGTGCCAGCAGTTCGCCGGGAGACTATGGCTACACCTTC.

The CDR3 nucleotides read TGTGCCAGCAGCCTCTATTTAACAGGGGGCGGTGGCTACACCTTC. It is translated as CASSLYLTGGGGYTF. The V and J genes are TRBV14 and TRBJ1-2, with TRBD1 matching over 9 bases. Germline V gives CDR1 SGHDN, CDR2 FVKESK. The CDR3 is 15 residues long. Trimming removed 4 bases from V and 7 bases from J; junction bases left unmatched: 10.

The sample holds a few counts of this clone. The chain joins TRBV7-9 to TRBJ1-6, with 10 bases fitting TRBD1. From germline, CDR1 is SEHNR and CDR2 FQNEAQ (reference sequence). V was pared by 4 bases and J by 5 bases, with 11 bases of the junction left unmatched. CDR3 size: 18 residues. CDR3 region: CASSSLKTGQGNNSPLHF. The CDR3 DNA is TGTGCCAGCAGCTCACTGAAGACGGGACAGGGGAATAATTCACCCCTCCACTTT. Full variable domain (remainder filled in from reference TRBV7-9 and TRBJ1-6): DTGVSQNPRHKITKRGQNVTFRCDPISEHNRLYWYRQTLGQGPEFLTYFQNEAQLEKSRLLSDRFSAERPKGSFSTLEIQRTEQGDSAMYLCASSSLKTGQGNNSPLHFGNGTRLTVT.

The J gene is TRBJ2-2, the V gene TRBV18, with a weak D call TRBD1 (5 bases). This CDR3 has 16 residues. Germline lookup yields CDR1 KGHSH and CDR2 LQKENI. V gave up 3 bases and J gave up 1 base, with 12 bases separating them. This CDR3 is CASSPRQGGNTGELFF. The CDR3 DNA reads TGTGCCAGCTCACCGAGGCAGGGCGGGAACACCGGGGAGCTGTTTTTT.

CDR3 sequence reads: CSVDASQGNYGYTF. CDR3 DNA: TGCAGCGTTGACGCCTCGCAGGGAAACTATGGCTACACCTTC. The chain recombines TRBV29-1 with TRBJ1-2, with D perhaps TRBD1 (5 bases). Germline values: CDR1 SQVTM, CDR2 ANQGSEA. The V end lost 3 bases, the J end lost 2 bases, and 13 bases lay between the germline ends. This CDR3 comprises 14 residues.

This chain links TRBV18 with TRBJ2-7; 7 positions agree with TRBD2. Germline CDR1 is KGHSH and CDR2 is LQKENI. This CDR3 has 16 amino acids. With 1 base clipped from V and 2 bases from J, the junction kept 8 bases outside the gene matches. CDR3 in DNA: TGTGCCAGCTCACCACTTCGTGGCGGGGGTACCTACGAGCAGTACTTC. Translated: CASSPLRGGGTYEQYF.

The J gene is TRBJ2-5, the V gene TRBV2; possibly TRBD1 for D (6 bases). V was trimmed by 7 bases and J by 9 bases, leaving 18 bases between them. Germline CDR1 and CDR2: SNHLY and FYNNEI. This CDR3 contains 13 residues. CDR3 sequence: CASISVRSGAQYF. The DNA of the CDR3 is TGTGCCAGCATCTCGGTCCGATCAGGGGCCCAGTACTTC.

This CDR3 reads CASSLGGYNEQFF. CDR3 nucleotide sequence: TGTGCCAGCAGTTTGGGGGGCTACAATGAGCAGTTCTTC. The chain uses TRBV12-3 or TRBV12-4 and TRBJ2-1, with D possibly being TRBD2 (6 bases). This CDR3 is built from 13 residues. V was cut by 3 bases and J by 3 bases, with 6 bases left in between.

The chain has TRBV5-1 and TRBJ2-5, with unresolved D. The CDR3 is 13 residues long. Trimming took off 5 bases at V and 2 bases at J, with 10 bases between the two ends. Germline V gives CDR1 SGHRS, CDR2 YFSETQ. The DNA for the CDR3 is TGCGCCAGCAGTGTGTGGCAGCAAGAGACCCAGTACTTC. Translated, it gives CASSVWQQETQYF.

The chain uses TRBV7-2 and TRBJ1-2; D might be TRBD1 (6 bases). Deletions cut 3 bases from V and 7 bases from J, with 18 bases between. CDR1 SGHTA and CDR2 FQGNSA come from the germline V gene. This CDR3 is 15 amino acids long. CDR3 region: CASSFSPTGDGGYTF. CDR3 DNA: TGTGCCAGCAGCTTCTCCCCGACAGGTGATGGTGGCTACACCTTC.

This clone has only one observation. This chain connects TRBV5-6 to TRBJ1-6; D might be TRBD1 (5 bases). Per the germline V gene, CDR1 is SGHDT and CDR2 is YYEEEE. V was pared by 4 bases and J by 4 bases, with 15 bases between. This CDR3 region has 16 residues. As DNA, the CDR3 is TGTGCCAGCAGCCCGGAACACGGGGGGTATAATTCACCCCTCCACTTT. Its protein is CASSPEHGGYNSPLHF.

The genes are TRBV21-1 and TRBJ1-6; the D call TRBD1 from the table was never checked on the DNA. TRBV21-1 is termed a pseudogene. CDR3 length: 14 residues. This chain's CDR3 is CASSKVPDKQALHF. DNA for the CDR3: TGTGCCAGCAGCAAAGTTCCGGACAAGCAAGCCCTCCACTTT.

The V and J genes are TRBV27 and TRBJ1-5; 7 nucleotides align to TRBD1. The CDR3 covers 12 residues. V shed 6 bases and J 6 bases; nucleotides not matched to a gene: 2. The germline V gene has CDR1 MNHEY and CDR2 SMNVEV (reference sequence). The chain's CDR3 is CASRAGGQPQHF. The CDR3 region has the DNA TGTGCCAGCAGGGCAGGGGGTCAGCCCCAGCATTTT.

V and J are TRBV20-1 and TRBJ1-2; 9 nucleotides match TRBD1. V lost 3 bases, J lost 8 bases, and 19 bases stayed unmatched. This CDR3 comprises 17 residues. Per the germline V gene, CDR1 is DFQATT and CDR2 is SNEGSKA (reference sequence). The DNA of the CDR3 is TGCAGTGCTAGTCCTTTTAAAGGGGGGACAGGGTCGAAGGGCTACACCTTC. Its translation is CSASPFKGGTGSKGYTF.

The gene calls are TRBV12-3 or TRBV12-4 and TRBJ1-3, with TRBD1 matching 7 bases. The CDR3 sequence is 12 residues long. Trimming took 5 bases from V and 8 from J; bases not matched to a gene: 3. The DNA of the CDR3 is TGTGCCAGCAGTCCCCAGGGGGACACCATATATTTT. This encodes CASSPQGDTIYF.

This chain joins TRBV7-3 and TRBJ1-6; 7 bases agree with TRBD1. The CDR3 runs to 14 residues. Trimming cost V 8 bases and J 4 bases; bases outside gene matches: 5. The germline gives CDR1 SGHTA, CDR2 FQGTGA. The CDR3 protein is CASRRDSYNSPLHF. The CDR3 DNA reads as TGTGCCAGCCGCCGGGACAGTTATAATTCACCCCTCCACTTT.

V and J are TRBV18 and TRBJ2-5; 9 bases match TRBD1. V was pared by 2 bases and J by 5 bases, with 6 bases of the junction left unmatched. Germline V gene lookup returns CDR1 KGHSH and CDR2 LQKENI. The CDR3 totals 15 residues. The CDR3 region is CASSPRTGVFETQYF. CDR3 coding DNA: TGTGCCAGCTCACCAAGGACAGGGGTTTTCGAGACCCAGTACTTC. The full variable domain, its missing parts supplied by reference TRBV18 and TRBJ2-5, is NAGVMQNPRHLVRRRGQEARLRCSPMKGHSHVYWYRQLPEEGLKFMVYLQKENIIDESGMPKERFSAEFPKEGPSILRIQQVVRGDSAAYFCASSPRTGVFETQYFGPGTRLLVL.

V and J are TRBV19 and TRBJ1-5, with D perhaps TRBD1 (5 bases). Germline V CDR1 and CDR2: LNHDA, SQIVND (reference sequence). V lost 5 bases, J lost 0 bases, and 11 bases lay in between. The CDR3 has 15 residues. CDR3 protein: CASSSTAYSNQPQHF. CDR3 in DNA: TGTGCCAGTAGTTCGACAGCCTATAGCAATCAGCCCCAGCATTTT.

This chain joins TRBV3-1 (or the pseudogene TRBV3-2) and TRBJ2-1, with D perhaps matching TRBD1 (5 bases). Looked up from germline, CDR1 is LGHDT and CDR2 is YNNKEL (reference sequence). There are 14 residues in the CDR3. V lost 6 bases and J lost 16, with 25 bases in between. The CDR3 spells CASSSGSVINSIFF. CDR3 sequence (DNA): TGTGCCAGCAGTTCAGGGTCGGTTATCAATAGTATCTTCTTC.